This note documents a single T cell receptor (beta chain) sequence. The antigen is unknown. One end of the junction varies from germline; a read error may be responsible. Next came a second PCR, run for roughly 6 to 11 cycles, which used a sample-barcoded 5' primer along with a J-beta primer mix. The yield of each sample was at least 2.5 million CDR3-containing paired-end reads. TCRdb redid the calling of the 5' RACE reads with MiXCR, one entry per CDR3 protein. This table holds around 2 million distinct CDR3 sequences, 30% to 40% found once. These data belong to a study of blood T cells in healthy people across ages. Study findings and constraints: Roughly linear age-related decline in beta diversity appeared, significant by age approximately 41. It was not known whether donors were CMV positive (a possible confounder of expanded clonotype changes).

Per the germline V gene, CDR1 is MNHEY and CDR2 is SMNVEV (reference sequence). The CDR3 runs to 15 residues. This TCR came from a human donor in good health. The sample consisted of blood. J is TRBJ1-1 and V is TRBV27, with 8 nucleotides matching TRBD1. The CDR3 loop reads CASSNGQGVWTEAFF. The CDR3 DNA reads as TGCGCCAGCAGCAACGGACAGGGCGTTTGGACTGAAGCTTTCTTT.